The 27 T cell receptor beta chains below all came from one sample that was sequenced in a study of neoadjuvant anti-PD-1 for oral cavity cancer. Libraries were prepared by immunoSEQ multiplex PCR; TCRdb keeps only in-frame clonotypes and omits some of them. The repertoire holds over 65,000 clones, with about 85% as singletons. Time point denoted: after neoadjuvant nivolumab, at surgical resection. Source: PBMCs, taken after nivolumab (anti-PD-1) treatment. These receptor sequences come from a person aged 35 to 85 with oral cavity squamous cell carcinoma.

This clone was detected once. The chain combines TRBV6-1 with TRBJ1-4; tentatively, D is TRBD1 (5 bases). The V end was cut by 2 bases, the J end by 5 bases, with 12 bases between. CDR1 MNHNS and CDR2 SASEGT come from the germline V gene. CDR3 size: 15 residues. The chain's CDR3 is CASSEIKGLNEKLFF. Written as DNA, the CDR3 is TGTGCCAGCAGTGAAATTAAGGGGTTAAATGAAAAACTGTTTTTT.

The gene calls are TRBV7-9 and TRBJ2-5, with TRBD1 matching over 7 bases. This CDR3 has 17 residues. Germline CDR1 is SEHNR and CDR2 is FQNEAQ (reference sequence). V lost 4 bases to trimming and J lost 5 bases; unmatched junction nucleotides: 16. The CDR3 region has the DNA TGTGCCAGCAGCTCAACGGGCGGTGACACCAGGGGGGAGACCCAGTACTTC. This translates into CASSSTGGDTRGETQYF.

This clone came up once. This chain uses TRBV5-6 with TRBJ1-1; D possibly corresponds to TRBD1 (6 bases). V shed 4 bases and J shed 3 bases, with 13 bases lying between them. CDR1 is SGHDT and CDR2 is YYEEEE in the germline V gene. The CDR3 extends over 14 amino acids. The CDR3 loop is CASSPGGRDTEAFF. The CDR3 bases are TGTGCCAGCAGCCCCGGGGGCAGGGACACTGAAGCTTTCTTT.

The chain has TRBV9 and TRBJ2-7; D perhaps matches TRBD1 (6 bases). Trimming took off 4 bases at V and 2 bases at J, with 10 bases between the two ends. CDR1 and CDR2 (germline): SGDLS, YYNGEE. This CDR3 has 13 residues. The CDR3 protein is CASSPGEAYEQYF. The CDR3 DNA reads TGTGCCAGCAGCCCAGGGGAAGCCTACGAGCAGTACTTC. The complete variable domain, with remaining parts taken from reference TRBV9 and TRBJ2-7, reads DSGVTQTPKHLITATGQRVTLRCSPRSGDLSVYWYQQSLDQGLQFLIQYYNGEERAKGNILERFSAQQFPDLHSELNLSSLELGDSALYFCASSPGEAYEQYFGPGTRLTVT.

The chain uses TRBV27 and TRBJ1-2; TRBD1 aligns across 8 bases. The germline gives CDR1 MNHEY, CDR2 SMNVEV (reference sequence). CDR3 length: 15 amino acids. With V trimmed by 6 bases and J by 2 bases, 8 bases remained unmatched. CDR3 coding DNA: TGTGCCAGCAGCCTCGGACAGGGCTCGAACTATGGCTACACCTTC. Its protein is CASSLGQGSNYGYTF.

This clone was recorded only once. CDR3 amino acids: CASHLMGGYTF. In DNA, the CDR3 is TGTGCCAGCCACCTCATGGGGGGCTACACCTTC. The rearrangement uses TRBV6-1 and TRBJ1-2; D is unresolved. The ends were cut back, 8 bases at V and 8 bases at J, with 12 bases in the middle. Looked up from germline, CDR1 is MNHNS and CDR2 is SASEGT. CDR3 length: 11 residues.

The genes are TRBV7-3 and TRBJ2-2; D is unresolved. Trimming stripped 5 bases from V and 2 bases from J, with 9 bases between. The CDR3 spans 14 residues. Germline lookup yields CDR1 SGHTA and CDR2 FQGTGA. The CDR3 loop reads CASSIWLNTGELFF. The CDR3 bases are TGTGCCAGCAGCATCTGGTTAAACACCGGGGAGCTGTTTTTT.

The chain is built from TRBV5-6 and TRBJ2-1; TRBD1 aligns across 7 bases. The CDR3 is 15 residues long. The V segment lost 2 bases and the J segment 7 bases; nucleotides outside the gene matches: 9. Germline V CDR1 and CDR2: SGHDT, YYEEEE. The CDR3 region is CASSLIDRAENEQFF. The CDR3 coding sequence is TGTGCCAGCAGCTTAATAGACAGGGCGGAGAATGAGCAGTTCTTC.

This chain connects TRBV6-1 to TRBJ1-2, with a weak D call TRBD1 (6 bases). This CDR3 contains 13 residues. Trimming shortened V by 6 bases and J by 2 bases, and 10 bases separated the two germline ends. The V gene's germline CDR1 is MNHNS and CDR2 SASEGT. DNA of the CDR3: TGTGCCAGCAGGGTACAGGGAAACTATGGCTACACCTTC. Translation gives CASRVQGNYGYTF.

This clone was counted only a few times. V gene TRBV7-9 combines with J gene TRBJ2-7; D is uncertain. The CDR3 contains 12 residues. The germline gives CDR1 SEHNR, CDR2 FQNEAQ (reference sequence). V gave up 3 bases and J gave up 6 bases, with 9 bases separating them. CDR3 sequence (DNA): TGTGCCAGCAGCTTGGTTGGATCCGAGCAGTACTTC. As protein: CASSLVGSEQYF.

This clone was found once. The genes are TRBV7-8 and TRBJ2-1, with no clear D. The CDR3 spans 13 residues. Germline V gene lookup returns CDR1 SGHVS and CDR2 FQNEAQ. V lost 6 bases and J 5 bases, leaving 11 bases between the germline ends. The DNA for the CDR3 is TGTGCCAGCAGATCGGACCCAGACAATGAGCAGTTCTTC. Protein sequence: CASRSDPDNEQFF.

This clone was detected only once. This chain uses TRBV9 with TRBJ1-2, with a tentative D call TRBD1 (5 bases). V was cut by 1 base and J by 7 bases, with 11 bases left in between. The CDR3 is made up of 13 amino acids. Germline V gene data show CDR1 as SGDLS and CDR2 as YYNGEE. The CDR3 loop is CASSVQGLGGYTF. In nucleotides, the CDR3 is TGTGCCAGCAGCGTACAGGGACTAGGTGGCTACACCTTC.

The V call is TRBV7-8, the J call TRBJ2-7; D remains unclear. The CDR3 has 15 residues. The germline V gene encodes CDR1 SGHVS and CDR2 FQNEAQ. Trimming left V 1 base short and J 0 bases short, with 10 bases between. The DNA for the CDR3 is TGTGCCAGCAGCTTAGAGGGCAGGATCTCCTACGAGCAGTACTTC. Its translation: CASSLEGRISYEQYF.

The rearrangement uses TRBV25-1 and TRBJ2-5, with D possibly matching TRBD1 (5 bases). The CDR3 consists of 11 residues. The V end lost 8 bases, the J end lost 9 bases, and 13 bases lay between the germline ends. The V gene's germline CDR1 is MGHDK and CDR2 SYGVNS. CDR3 coding DNA: TGTGCCAGCGGGGCGGTCGGGCCCCAGTACTTC. This translates into CASGAVGPQYF.

The genes are TRBV6-1 and TRBJ1-4; D is undetermined. This CDR3 region has 14 residues. The germline V and J ends were trimmed by 7 bases and 3 bases, with 12 bases remaining between them. In germline, CDR1 is MNHNS, CDR2 SASEGT. In DNA, the CDR3 is TGTGCCAGCAAGGGCCAGAGTTCTAATGAAAAACTGTTTTTT. It is translated as CASKGQSSNEKLFF.

This clone has a single count. V gene TRBV6-5 combines with J gene TRBJ1-4, with unresolved D. With 3 bases removed from V and 8 bases from J, the gap between germline ends came to 4 bases. This CDR3 comprises 11 residues. CDR1 and CDR2 from the germline V gene are MNHEY and SVGAGI. The CDR3 is CASSYREKLFF. The CDR3 coding sequence is TGTGCCAGCAGTTATCGGGAAAAACTGTTTTTT.

The rearrangement links TRBV29-1 to TRBJ2-7, with TRBD1 identical over 8 bases. CDR3 length: 14 amino acids. Germline CDR1 reads SQVTM; CDR2 reads ANQGSEA. V was clipped by 7 bases and J by 2 bases; unmatched bases: 10. The CDR3 nucleotides are TGCAGCGCCTTGGGGGGACAGGCACCCTACGAGCAGTACTTC. This encodes CSALGGQAPYEQYF.

This sequence joins TRBV19 and TRBJ1-5, with 7 bases matching TRBD1. CDR1 LNHDA and CDR2 SQIVND come from the germline V gene (reference sequence). Trimming cost V 6 bases and J 4 bases; bases outside gene matches: 6. This CDR3 contains 14 residues. The chain's CDR3 is CASRRTGPNQPQHF. The CDR3 DNA sequence: TGTGCCAGTAGACGGACAGGCCCAAATCAGCCCCAGCATTTT.

This chain connects TRBV7-3 to TRBJ2-1; TRBD2 matches at 9 bases. The germline V gene has CDR1 SGHTA and CDR2 FQGTGA. Trimming cost V 5 bases and J 4 bases; bases outside gene matches: 6. The CDR3 sequence is 15 residues long. The CDR3 DNA reads TGTGCCAGCAGCATGGGACTAGCCGAATACAATGAGCAGTTCTTC. This codes for CASSMGLAEYNEQFF.

The gene calls are TRBV7-3 and TRBJ2-2; possible D gene TRBD2, 6 bases. This CDR3 region has 16 residues. Germline V gives CDR1 SGHTA, CDR2 FQGTGA. V dropped 1 base and J dropped 4 bases, with 13 bases sitting between them. CDR3 sequence reads: CASSLNSGRGTGELFF. DNA of the CDR3: TGTGCCAGCAGCTTAAACTCTGGGCGGGGCACCGGGGAGCTGTTTTTT.

The V call is TRBV5-4, the J call TRBJ1-3; TRBD1 matches at 7 bases. V gave up 3 bases and J gave up 4 bases; unmatched junction bases: 4. The CDR3 spans 14 residues. Germline loops: CDR1 SGHNT, CDR2 YYREEE (reference sequence). Here the CDR3 reads CASSWAGGGNTIYF. The CDR3 DNA sequence: TGTGCCAGCAGCTGGGCAGGGGGAGGAAACACCATATATTTT.

This clone was recorded a few times. The chain employs TRBV6-4 and TRBJ2-3, with D possibly matching TRBD2 (6 bases). CDR3 length: 14 amino acids. V lost 2 bases to trimming and J lost 0 bases, with 6 bases between them. The germline V gene has CDR1 MRHNA and CDR2 SNTAGT. The CDR3 loop reads CASSDGTSTDTQYF. CDR3 coding DNA: TGTGCCAGCAGTGACGGGACTAGCACAGATACGCAGTATTTT.

This chain uses TRBV5-1 with TRBJ2-2; TRBD2 agrees at 7 bases. The CDR3 has 15 residues. V trimming: 0 bases; J trimming: 5 bases; junction bases outside the gene matches: 4. Germline assignment: CDR1 SGHRS and CDR2 YFSETQ. CDR3 amino acids: CASSLEASGTGELFF. The CDR3 nucleotides are TGCGCCAGCAGCTTGGAGGCTAGCGGAACCGGGGAGCTGTTTTTT.

The chain recombines TRBV7-9 with TRBJ2-7; D is uncertain. The CDR3 spans 14 residues. In germline, CDR1 is SEHNR, CDR2 FQNEAQ (reference sequence). Trimming stripped 3 bases from V and 2 bases from J, with 11 bases between. CDR3: CASSLAGSTYEQYF. The CDR3 DNA follows: TGTGCCAGCAGCTTGGCCGGGTCCACCTACGAGCAGTACTTC.

The V gene is TRBV5-6, the J gene TRBJ1-2; D not certain. The V end was cut by 0 bases, the J end by 4 bases, with 16 bases between. The CDR3 is made up of 16 amino acids. Per germline, CDR1 SGHDT and CDR2 YYEEEE. DNA for the CDR3: TGTGCCAGCAGCTTGGCGCCCCGCTCAAACCCCTATGGCTACACCTTC. Its protein is CASSLAPRSNPYGYTF. Full variable domain (outside the CDR3, taken from reference TRBV5-6 and TRBJ1-2): DAGVTQSPTHLIKTRGQQVTLRCSPKSGHDTVSWYQQALGQGPQFIFQYYEEEERQRGNFPDRFSGHQFPNYSSELNVNALLLGDSALYLCASSLAPRSNPYGYTFGSGTRLTVV.

In nucleotides, the CDR3 is TGTGCCAGCAGTTCGAGGGTACTAGCTCAGGGGCTCGAGCAGTACTTC. This gives the protein CASSSRVLAQGLEQYF. The chain carries TRBV27 and TRBJ2-7; D might be TRBD1 or TRBD2, each matching 6 bases. The germline V gene has CDR1 MNHEY and CDR2 SMNVEV (reference sequence). V lost 4 bases and J lost 6, with 22 bases in between. This CDR3 region has 16 residues.

This clone occurred a few times. The V call is TRBV5-4, the J call TRBJ2-5; 8 bases map to TRBD1. Germline V gives CDR1 SGHNT, CDR2 YYREEE (reference sequence). Unmatched junction bases numbered 9, after V lost 3 bases and J lost 5 bases. CDR3 length: 15 residues. CDR3: CASSSQGAGGETQYF. DNA of the CDR3: TGTGCCAGCAGCTCGCAGGGGGCAGGAGGGGAGACCCAGTACTTC.